This TCR beta chain was sequenced for a study of blood T cell repertoires in COVID-19. Across the study: The United States, Italy and Spain were the sources of the acute and convalescent COVID-19 samples. Sample material is recorded as cDNA or gDNA derived from T cells, B-cell-depleted T cells, or PBMCs.

Original handling: The assay estimated nucleated cells by amplifying reference gene primers. Data came from immunoSEQ multiplex PCR; TCRdb stores just in-frame clones and leaves some out. From that table come the V and J calls and clone size; the DNA was used to work out D and trimming. There are about 47,000 clones in the sample; 84% occur only once, and about 10% lies in the top ten. The germline gives CDR1 SGHRS, CDR2 YFSETQ. The CDR3 runs 16 residues. Losses at the gene ends were 0 bases for V and 0 bases for J; bases not matched to a gene: 4. Sequencing input: peripheral blood. The V and J genes are TRBV5-1 and TRBJ2-3, with 7 bases identical to TRBD2. The sequence was collected from a man aged 60 to 75 with acute or convalescent COVID-19. The CDR3 is CASSLGTRASTDTQYF. For the CDR3, the DNA is TGCGCCAGCAGCTTGGGGACTAGAGCGAGCACAGATACGCAGTATTTT.